Listed here are 31 T cell receptor beta chains from one sample, sequenced in a study of identical twins (dated by TCRdb to 2016 to 2017). Receptor libraries were prepared by 5' RACE. The run used an Illumina HiSeq 2000. TCRdb reprocessing: public reads trimmed at Q25 with fastp, clones called with MiXCR, in-frame beta chains kept. Entries that share a CDR3 protein sequence are merged under the most common genes and DNA. This sample holds about 200,000 distinct CDR3 sequences; 6.5% were observed only once. Of the sample, less than 15% falls within the top ten clones. This sample was shared with a second study, whose subject was T cells expressing NK-cell markers.

The sequencing sample was made of CD8+ T cells sorted from blood. The receptors here all came from a woman aged 18-30 years in good health.

With regard to this clonotype: One end of the junction fails to match germline, which may point to a read error. The chain links TRBV20-1 to TRBJ1-5; no clear D gene. This CDR3 is 13 amino acids long. Germline V gene data show CDR1 as DFQATT and CDR2 as SNEGSKA (reference sequence). CDR3 sequence reads: CSARDWSNQPQHF. Written as DNA, the CDR3 is TGCAGTGCTCGAGACTGGAGCAATCAGCCCCAGCATTTT.

The rearrangement uses TRBV3-1 and TRBJ1-1; D gene ambiguous. The V end was cut by 2 bases, the J end by 0 bases, with 7 bases between. The V gene's germline CDR1 is LGHDT and CDR2 YNNKEL (reference sequence). The CDR3 covers 14 residues. The CDR3 DNA reads TGTGCCAGCAGCCAATTCAATCTGAACACTGAAGCTTTCTTT. As protein: CASSQFNLNTEAFF.

The chain uses TRBV5-1 and TRBJ2-7; 8 positions match TRBD1. The CDR3 length is 17 residues. CDR1 is SGHRS and CDR2 is YFSETQ in the germline V gene. After removal of 3 bases from V and 5 bases from J, the junction contained 16 bases not matched to a gene. CDR3 residues: CASSSPRIGQGINEQYF. The CDR3 DNA reads TGCGCCAGCAGCTCGCCTCGAATTGGACAGGGAATCAACGAGCAGTACTTC. The full variable domain, completed using reference TRBV5-1 and TRBJ2-7, is KAGVTQTPRYLIKTRGQQVTLSCSPISGHRSVSWYQQTPGQGLQFLFEYFSETQRNKGNFPGRFSGRQFSNSRSEMNVSTLELGDSALYLCASSSPRIGQGINEQYFGPGTRLTVT.

In its sample, this clonotype was seen once. J is TRBJ2-1 and V is TRBV11-2; unclear D gene. Germline loops: CDR1 SGHAT, CDR2 FQNNGV. V lost 0 bases and J 3 bases, leaving 15 bases between the germline ends. This CDR3 has 17 amino acids. The CDR3 spells CASSLDRAARYYNEQFF. CDR3 coding DNA: TGTGCCAGCAGCTTAGATCGGGCAGCGCGTTACTACAATGAGCAGTTCTTC.

V gene TRBV10-3 combines with J gene TRBJ2-4; 7 positions match TRBD1. The V segment lost 2 bases and the J segment 1 base; nucleotides outside the gene matches: 5. The CDR3 totals 16 residues. From germline, CDR1 is ENHRY and CDR2 SYGVKD. The CDR3 region has the DNA TGTGCCATCAGTGAGAATACAGGGGTTGCCAAAAACATTCAGTACTTC. It yields the protein CAISENTGVAKNIQYF.

This clonotype has more than one count but fewer than ten. V gene TRBV27 combines with J gene TRBJ2-5; either TRBD1 or TRBD2 may supply D (5 bases each). The germline V and J ends were trimmed by 2 bases and 0 bases, with 10 bases remaining between them. CDR3 length: 15 amino acids. The germline CDR1 and CDR2 sequences are MNHEY and SMNVEV (reference sequence). The CDR3 DNA reads TGTGCCAGCAGTTTACAGGGACGGTACCAAGAGACCCAGTACTTC. Translated, it gives CASSLQGRYQETQYF.

Ten or more counts support this clonotype. The CDR3 sequence is CASSESGGATDTQYF. CDR3 nucleotide sequence: TGTGCCAGCAGTGAAAGCGGGGGGGCCACAGATACGCAGTATTTT. The V call is TRBV6-4, the J call TRBJ2-3; TRBD2 matches 10 bases. CDR1 is MRHNA, CDR2 SNTAGT, per germline. CDR3 size: 15 residues. With V trimmed by 3 bases and J by 2 bases, 2 bases remained unmatched.

This clonotype showed up many times. The rearrangement links TRBV7-8 to TRBJ2-7; D is perhaps TRBD2 (5 bases). The CDR3 totals 14 residues. Germline values: CDR1 SGHVS, CDR2 FQNEAQ. Trimming left V 2 bases short and J 3 bases short, with 11 bases between. The CDR3 is CASSLSSGGYEQYF. The CDR3 DNA follows: TGTGCCAGCAGCTTAAGCAGTGGAGGCTACGAGCAGTACTTC.

This clonotype was recorded many times. This sequence joins TRBV20-1 and TRBJ2-7, with TRBD2 matching 8 bases. The length of the CDR3 is 12 residues. Germline loops: CDR1 DFQATT, CDR2 SNEGSKA (reference sequence). The V and J ends lost 3 bases and 5 bases, in that order; junction bases with no gene match: 3. The CDR3 bases are TGCAGTGCTAGCGGGGGGGCGAACGAGCAGTACTTC. Amino acids: CSASGGANEQYF.

The table lists this clonotype with many counts. The gene calls are TRBV20-1 and TRBJ2-1; 9 nucleotides agree with TRBD2. Trimming took 0 bases from V and 7 from J; bases not matched to a gene: 4. The CDR3 covers 14 residues. Germline V gene sequence: CDR1 DFQATT, CDR2 SNEGSKA (reference sequence). As DNA, the CDR3 is TGCAGTGCTAGAGATTGGCTAGCGGGAAATGAGCAGTTCTTC. Translating it yields CSARDWLAGNEQFF.

This clonotype was counted between two and nine times. DNA for the CDR3: TGCGCCAGCAGCTTGGCCCCGGGACTAGCTCCAGATACGCAGTATTTT. Its translation: CASSLAPGLAPDTQYF. The chain couples TRBV5-1 to TRBJ2-3, with 9 nucleotides matching TRBD2. J gave up 4 bases and V 0 bases, and 6 bases lay outside the gene matches. The CDR3 consists of 16 residues. Germline loops: CDR1 SGHRS, CDR2 YFSETQ.

This clonotype has a count of ten or more. The V and J genes are TRBV5-1 and TRBJ1-1; D unclear. The germline CDR1 and CDR2 sequences are SGHRS and YFSETQ. Trimming cost V 5 bases and J 6 bases, with 17 bases left between them. The CDR3 has 14 amino acids. CDR3 DNA: TGCGCCAGCAGGTTAGAGGGTGGCAACGCTGAAGCTTTCTTT. It encodes CASRLEGGNAEAFF.

This clonotype was seen more than once but under ten times. The J gene is TRBJ2-7, the V gene TRBV12-3 or TRBV12-4; 9 positions match TRBD1. This CDR3 contains 14 residues. The J segment lost 7 bases and the V segment lost 3 bases, leaving 7 bases of the junction unmatched. In DNA, the CDR3 is TGTGCCAGCAGTTTCGGGACAGGGATGAAAGAGCAGTACTTC. As protein: CASSFGTGMKEQYF.

This clonotype occurred many times. The V gene is TRBV6-1, the J gene TRBJ2-1, with D unresolved. The V gene lost 7 bases and the J gene lost 8 bases, with 3 bases spanning the gap. The CDR3 totals 9 residues. CDR1 and CDR2 (germline): MNHNS, SASEGT. DNA of the CDR3: TGTGCCAGCAACCATGAGCAGTTCTTC. It encodes CASNHEQFF.

The chain is built from TRBV9 and TRBJ2-3; D may be TRBD2 (7 bases). Trimming took 4 bases from V and 4 from J, leaving 19 bases between them. The CDR3 runs 16 residues. Per germline, CDR1 SGDLS and CDR2 YYNGEE. CDR3 nucleotide sequence: TGTGCCAGCAGCCCGAGGGGAGGGGGGCGGGCAGATACGCAGTATTTT. Translating it yields CASSPRGGGRADTQYF. Variable domain in full (rest from reference TRBV9 and TRBJ2-3): DSGVTQTPKHLITATGQRVTLRCSPRSGDLSVYWYQQSLDQGLQFLIQYYNGEERAKGNILERFSAQQFPDLHSELNLSSLELGDSALYFCASSPRGGGRADTQYFGPGTRLTVL.

This clonotype was seen at least ten times. The chain uses TRBV6-2 or TRBV6-3 and TRBJ2-1; weak D call: TRBD1 (5 bases). With 4 bases removed from V and 0 bases from J, the gap between germline ends came to 10 bases. The germline V gene has CDR1 MNHEY and CDR2 SVGEGT. The CDR3 is made up of 15 amino acids. CDR3 sequence (DNA): TGTGCCAGCAGTTTATCGGACAACTCCTACAATGAGCAGTTCTTC. It codes for CASSLSDNSYNEQFF.

This clonotype was seen more than once but under ten times. The chain joins TRBV5-6 to TRBJ2-7; either TRBD1 or TRBD2 may fit D (5 bases each). The V end was cut by 0 bases, the J end by 2 bases, with 15 bases between. The CDR3 extends over 16 amino acids. In germline, CDR1 is SGHDT, CDR2 YYEEEE. The CDR3 bases are TGTGCCAGCAGCTTGGGGGGGACCCCGGCCGCCTACGAGCAGTACTTC. Translating it yields CASSLGGTPAAYEQYF.

This clonotype was seen only a few times. CDR3 bases: TGTGCCAGCAGGACCACTGAAGCTTTCTTT. Amino acid sequence: CASRTTEAFF. The rearrangement links TRBV2 to TRBJ1-1; D unresolved. V was clipped by 6 bases and J by 4 bases, with 3 bases between them. CDR3 length equals 10 residues. CDR1 is SNHLY, CDR2 FYNNEI, per germline. Supplemented by reference TRBV2 and TRBJ1-1, the full variable domain reads EPEVTQTPSHQVTQMGQEVILRCVPISNHLYFYWYRQILGQKVEFLVSFYNNEISEKSEIFDDQFSVERPDGSNFTLKIRSTKLEDSAMYFCASRTTEAFFGQGTRLTVV.

The genes are TRBV7-2 and TRBJ2-5; maybe TRBD2 (5 bases). This CDR3 is built from 12 residues. V gave up 6 bases and J gave up 9 bases, with 14 bases separating them. Germline lookup yields CDR1 SGHTA and CDR2 FQGNSA. CDR3 in amino acids: CASSPSIGAQYF. For the CDR3, the DNA is TGTGCCAGCAGTCCCTCCATCGGGGCCCAGTACTTC.

This clonotype was seen only a few times. V and J are TRBV7-8 and TRBJ2-7, with a possible D match to TRBD1 (6 bases). The V end was cut by 6 bases, the J end by 4 bases, with 19 bases between. Per the germline V gene, CDR1 is SGHVS and CDR2 is FQNEAQ. The CDR3 loop spans 15 amino acids. CDR3 nucleotide sequence: TGTGCCAGCAGTTTCCCCGGGACACCAGAATACGAGCAGTACTTC. Its protein is CASSFPGTPEYEQYF.

This clonotype was detected ten times or more. V is TRBV27 and J is TRBJ1-2; D is uncertain. The CDR3 extends over 13 amino acids. Trimming left V 2 bases short and J 3 bases short, with 7 bases between. The germline CDR1 and CDR2 sequences are MNHEY and SMNVEV (reference sequence). CDR3 region: CASSLTPYYGYTF. CDR3 in DNA: TGTGCCAGCAGTTTAACCCCTTACTATGGCTACACCTTC.

The V call is TRBV12-5, the J call TRBJ1-6; 7 nucleotides align to TRBD1. Per germline, CDR1 LGHNT and CDR2 FRNRAP. This CDR3 has 17 amino acids. Losses at the gene ends were 1 base for V and 10 bases for J; bases not matched to a gene: 13. CDR3 sequence (DNA): TGTGCTAGTGGTTTGGCCGGGGACCTTACAGGGGAATCACCCCTCCACTTT. Its protein is CASGLAGDLTGESPLHF.

V and J are TRBV6-2 or TRBV6-3 and TRBJ1-2; D might be TRBD1 (5 bases). The CDR3 has 16 residues. Per germline, CDR1 MNHEY and CDR2 SVGEGT. Trimming stripped 2 bases from V and 7 bases from J, with 20 bases between. The CDR3 nucleotides are TGTGCCAGCAGTTACCTGGGACCCAAGCCCTCCTCTGGCTACACCTTC. Translating it yields CASSYLGPKPSSGYTF.

The chain recombines TRBV10-2 with TRBJ2-7, with D maybe TRBD1 (7 bases). The CDR3 has 12 amino acids. Trimming left V 10 bases short and J 3 bases short, with 13 bases between. Germline V lookup: CDR1 WSHSY, CDR2 SAAADI. CDR3 region: CATGGQIYEQYF. CDR3 DNA sequence: TGCGCCACCGGGGGACAGATCTACGAGCAGTACTTC.

This clonotype turned up a few times. The chain links TRBV7-8 to TRBJ2-2; no firm D call. Germline V CDR1 and CDR2: SGHVS, FQNEAQ. V lost 1 base and J 7 bases, leaving 13 bases between the germline ends. This CDR3 has 15 amino acids. The CDR3 bases are TGTGCCAGCAGCTTAGTCGAAGGAGCGTTCGGGGAGCTGTTTTTT. Protein: CASSLVEGAFGELFF.

The sample holds a few counts of this clonotype. V is TRBV15 and J is TRBJ1-1; 7 positions match TRBD1. Germline CDR1 reads LNHNV; CDR2 reads YYDKDF (reference sequence). The V gene end was trimmed by 0 bases and the J gene end by 6 bases; junction bases not matched to a gene: 4. CDR3 length equals 14 residues. The CDR3 sequence: CATSREGTESEAFF. CDR3 sequence (DNA): TGTGCCACCAGCAGAGAAGGGACAGAGTCTGAAGCTTTCTTT.

This clonotype was seen only a few times. The chain recombines TRBV7-2 with TRBJ2-7; 11 nucleotides agree with TRBD1. The germline V gene has CDR1 SGHTA and CDR2 FQGNSA. J was trimmed by 1 base and V by 0 bases; bases with no gene match: 5. The CDR3 has 17 residues. CDR3 sequence (DNA): TGTGCCAGCAGCTTAGCCCGGACAGGGGGCCTATCCTACGAGCAGTACTTC. Its protein is CASSLARTGGLSYEQYF. Drawing the rest from reference TRBV7-2 and TRBJ2-7, the complete variable domain is GAGVSQSPSNKVTEKGKDVELRCDPISGHTALYWYRQSLGQGLEFLIYFQGNSAPDKSGLPSDRFSAERTGGSVSTLTIQRTQQEDSAVYLCASSLARTGGLSYEQYFGPGTRLTVT.

This clonotype has only a few counts. The chain couples TRBV5-1 to TRBJ1-1; 7 bases fit TRBD1. CDR3 length: 15 amino acids. V dropped 4 bases and J dropped 0; count of bases not matched to a gene: 6. The V gene's germline CDR1 is SGHRS and CDR2 YFSETQ. In DNA, the CDR3 is TGCGCCAGCAGCCTAGGGACAGAATTGAACACTGAAGCTTTCTTT. As protein: CASSLGTELNTEAFF.

DNA for the CDR3: TGTGCCAGCAGCTTCTCTCACTACGAGCAGTACTTC. Translating gives CASSFSHYEQYF. This chain joins TRBV7-9 and TRBJ2-7, with D hard to call. There are 12 residues in the CDR3. Germline lookup yields CDR1 SEHNR and CDR2 FQNEAQ (reference sequence). V was clipped by 3 bases and J by 3 bases, with 6 bases between them.

The gene calls are TRBV5-1 and TRBJ2-7, with D tentatively TRBD2 (7 bases). The germline CDR1 and CDR2 sequences are SGHRS and YFSETQ. V was pared by 4 bases and J by 7 bases, with 24 bases between. CDR3 length: 16 residues. The CDR3 spells CASSTTRGASWGEQYF. DNA for the CDR3: TGCGCCAGCAGCACCACCCGGGGGGCATCCTGGGGGGAGCAGTACTTC.

The chain is built from TRBV7-9 and TRBJ2-1; a possible D gene is TRBD1 (5 bases). V gave up 8 bases and J gave up 4 bases, with 15 bases separating them. In germline, CDR1 is SEHNR, CDR2 FQNEAQ (reference sequence). The CDR3 loop spans 14 amino acids. DNA for the CDR3: TGTGCCAGCTCCCTGGGGCTACCGTACAATGAGCAGTTCTTC. Translated: CASSLGLPYNEQFF.